The 25 T cell receptor beta chains below come from one sample, sequenced in a study of blood T cell repertoires in COVID-19. Assay: immunoSEQ multiplex PCR; the TCRdb copy retains only in-frame clones and omits some. The sample has under 300,000 clones; more than 75% are singletons. The material sequenced was peripheral blood. Receptors originate from a woman in her sixties or seventies with active or convalescent COVID-19.

The chain combines TRBV5-5 with TRBJ1-1; TRBD1 might be the D (6 bases). The CDR3 is 12 residues long. Germline CDR1 is SGHKS and CDR2 is YYEKEE (reference sequence). V gave up 2 bases and J gave up 8 bases, with 10 bases separating them. CDR3: CASSFLGAEAFF. The CDR3 nucleotides are TGTGCCAGCAGCTTCTTGGGGGCCGAAGCTTTCTTT.

The rearrangement uses TRBV11-2 and TRBJ1-2; 10 nucleotides line up with TRBD1. V dropped 5 bases and J dropped 5; count of bases not matched to a gene: 14. Germline CDR1 reads SGHAT; CDR2 reads FQNNGV. CDR3 length: 17 amino acids. This CDR3 reads CASSPPPRDRGLYGYTF. The DNA for the CDR3 is TGTGCCAGCAGCCCGCCCCCAAGGGACAGGGGACTTTATGGCTACACCTTC.

The chain uses TRBV4-1 and TRBJ1-5; TRBD1 matches 7 bases. The CDR3 runs to 16 residues. CDR1 and CDR2 from the germline V gene are MGHRA and YSYEKL. V lost 0 bases to trimming and J lost 4 bases; unmatched junction nucleotides: 6. This CDR3 reads CASSQDRGRSNQPQHF. CDR3 DNA sequence: TGCGCCAGCAGCCAAGATAGGGGGCGCTCTAATCAGCCCCAGCATTTT.

The chain has TRBV10-1 and TRBJ2-5; 10 bases fit TRBD1. After removal of 3 bases from V and 5 bases from J, the junction contained 12 bases not matched to a gene. CDR1 and CDR2 (germline): WNHNN, SYGVQD (reference sequence). This CDR3 comprises 17 residues. The CDR3 protein is CASSDRPGTGAGETQYF. Written as DNA, the CDR3 is TGCGCCAGCAGTGACAGGCCCGGGACAGGGGCGGGGGAGACCCAGTACTTC.

The chain has TRBV7-6 and TRBJ2-2; 9 nucleotides align to TRBD1. The germline gives CDR1 SGHVS, CDR2 FNYEAQ. The CDR3 totals 17 residues. After removal of 2 bases from V and 5 bases from J, the junction contained 9 bases not matched to a gene. CDR3 region: CASSLSPGQGRTGELFF. Written as DNA, the CDR3 is TGTGCCAGCAGCTTATCTCCCGGACAGGGGCGAACCGGGGAGCTGTTTTTT.

This clone was seen a single time. This rearrangement joins TRBV4-3 to TRBJ1-4; D gene unclear. CDR1 and CDR2 from the germline V gene are LGHNA and YSLEER. CDR3 size: 15 residues. V shed 3 bases and J shed 2 bases, with 10 bases lying between them. CDR3 bases: TGCGCCAGCAGCCAGGCGACCGGGACTAATGAAAAACTGTTTTTT. Protein product: CASSQATGTNEKLFF.

The chain employs TRBV19 and TRBJ1-1; D unresolved. Germline CDR1 is LNHDA and CDR2 is SQIVND (reference sequence). V lost 1 base and J lost 3, with 9 bases in between. The CDR3 runs 14 residues. The CDR3 sequence is CASSIASVYTEAFF. CDR3 DNA sequence: TGTGCCAGTAGTATAGCATCGGTGTACACTGAAGCTTTCTTT.

The gene calls are TRBV7-2 and TRBJ1-2; TRBD1 agrees at 9 bases. The CDR3 has 15 amino acids. CDR1 is SGHTA, CDR2 FQGNSA, per germline. V shed 5 bases, J shed 4 bases, and the junction held 8 bases outside the gene matches. CDR3 nucleotide sequence: TGTGCCAGCAGCATACAAACAGGGGGCGGCTATGGCTACACCTTC. Translating gives CASSIQTGGGYGYTF.

This clone was detected only a few times. This sample also contains other DNA sequences that code for the same CDR3. The chain is built from TRBV5-1 and TRBJ1-1; D is uncertain. V shed 0 bases and J shed 1 base, with 4 bases lying between them. Germline V gives CDR1 SGHRS, CDR2 YFSETQ. CDR3 length: 13 residues. The CDR3 loop is CASSLGGNTEAFF. In DNA, the CDR3 is TGCGCCAGCAGCTTGGGAGGGAACACTGAAGCTTTCTTT.

This chain uses TRBV3-1 (or the pseudogene TRBV3-2) with TRBJ1-2; 7 bases line up with TRBD1. CDR3 length equals 15 residues. J was trimmed by 6 bases and V by 4 bases; bases with no gene match: 11. Germline CDR1 is LGHDT and CDR2 is YNNKEL (reference sequence). The CDR3 bases are TGTGCCAGCAGCCCAGGGGGGATGACATGGGATGGCTACACCTTC. Translating gives CASSPGGMTWDGYTF.

This clone was counted only a few times. The chain recombines TRBV5-1 with TRBJ1-1; D is possibly TRBD1 (6 bases). The V end was cut by 2 bases, the J end by 2 bases, with 13 bases between. Looked up from germline, CDR1 is SGHRS and CDR2 is YFSETQ. The CDR3 runs to 15 residues. The CDR3 sequence: CASSLSGTTNTEAFF. DNA for the CDR3: TGCGCCAGCAGCTTATCCGGGACAACCAACACTGAAGCTTTCTTT.

DNA of the CDR3: TGTGCCAGCAGTCGTGGGACAGCTGAAGCTTTCTTT. Translating gives CASSRGTAEAFF. This chain uses TRBV5-8 with TRBJ1-1; 7 bases match TRBD1. There are 12 residues in the CDR3. J lost 6 bases, V lost 5 bases, and 4 bases had no gene match. Germline lookup yields CDR1 SGHTS and CDR2 YDEGEE.

V is TRBV6-6 and J is TRBJ1-1; the match to TRBD1 covers 7 bases. Germline V gene lookup returns CDR1 MNHNY and CDR2 SVGAGI (reference sequence). CDR3 length: 16 amino acids. J was trimmed by 3 bases and V by 7 bases; bases with no gene match: 14. The CDR3 region has the DNA TGTGCCAGCAACCAGGGGGATACGATAACGGACACTGAAGCTTTCTTT. This gives the protein CASNQGDTITDTEAFF.

The gene calls are TRBV6-2 or TRBV6-3 and TRBJ1-6; D gene unclear. Germline V CDR1 and CDR2: MNHEY, SVGEGT. V lost 6 bases to trimming and J lost 11 bases, with 14 bases between them. The CDR3 has 13 amino acids. The CDR3 DNA sequence: TGTGCCAGCAGCCCCGGAGGGTCGCCACCCCTCCACTTT. It specifies CASSPGGSPPLHF.

The chain uses TRBV11-2 and TRBJ1-4, with 8 bases lining up with TRBD1. In germline, CDR1 is SGHAT, CDR2 FQNNGV. This CDR3 is built from 15 residues. The V and J ends lost 5 bases and 6 bases, in that order; junction bases with no gene match: 8. CDR3 DNA: TGTGCCAGCAGCCGAACGCAGGGGGCCTATGAAAAACTGTTTTTT. Its protein product is CASSRTQGAYEKLFF.

The V gene is TRBV6-2 or TRBV6-3, the J gene TRBJ1-2, with TRBD1 as a possible D gene (5 bases). The germline V gene has CDR1 MNHEY and CDR2 SVGEGT. The V end lost 5 bases, the J end lost 7 bases, and 14 bases lay between the germline ends. The CDR3 is 13 residues long. The CDR3 DNA is TGTGCCAGCAGTGGGACCACAGCGGGTGGCTACACCTTC. Translating gives CASSGTTAGGYTF.

V and J are TRBV5-8 and TRBJ1-1; D gene unclear. The germline CDR1 and CDR2 sequences are SGHTS and YDEGEE. Trimming cost V 2 bases and J 0 bases, with 5 bases left between them. This CDR3 is built from 13 residues. CDR3 sequence (DNA): TGTGCCAGCAGCTTCAGGCTGAACACTGAAGCTTTCTTT. It codes for CASSFRLNTEAFF.

J is TRBJ2-5 and V is TRBV10-2, with D tentatively TRBD2 (7 bases). Germline CDR1 is WSHSY and CDR2 is SAAADI. V was trimmed by 5 bases and J by 1 base, leaving 14 bases between them. The CDR3 covers 15 residues. CDR3 residues: CASSRGGLPQETQYF. CDR3 nucleotide sequence: TGCGCCAGCAGTAGGGGGGGACTACCCCAAGAGACCCAGTACTTC.

This clone was seen once. The chain uses TRBV6-6 and TRBJ1-5; D unclear. The CDR3 extends over 12 amino acids. The germline CDR1 and CDR2 sequences are MNHNY and SVGAGI (reference sequence). V was pared by 4 bases and J by 11 bases, with 12 bases between. The DNA of the CDR3 is TGTGCCAGCAGTTCTTTGAACCGGGCCCAGCATTTT. The encoded protein is CASSSLNRAQHF.

The chain couples TRBV7-3 to TRBJ2-3, with 12 bases fitting TRBD2. Germline V gene sequence: CDR1 SGHTA, CDR2 FQGTGA. This CDR3 is 18 amino acids long. V dropped 0 bases and J dropped 1; count of bases not matched to a gene: 5. CDR3 sequence: CASSLTRTSGAGTDTQYF. CDR3 bases: TGTGCCAGCAGCTTAACGAGGACTAGCGGGGCGGGCACAGATACGCAGTATTTT. The entire variable domain, with the rest obtained from reference TRBV7-3 and TRBJ2-3, is as follows: GAGVSQTPSNKVTEKGKYVELRCDPISGHTALYWYRQSLGQGPEFLIYFQGTGAADDSGLPNDRFFAVRPEGSVSTLKIQRTERGDSAVYLCASSLTRTSGAGTDTQYFGPGTRLTVL.

This clone was picked up a small number of times. This chain joins TRBV5-1 and TRBJ1-1; perhaps TRBD1 as D (6 bases). The CDR3 runs 15 residues. Germline CDR1 is SGHRS and CDR2 is YFSETQ. With 4 bases removed from V and 1 base from J, the gap between germline ends came to 14 bases. The DNA for the CDR3 is TGCGCCAGCAGCCTACAGGGAGGGGAGAACACTGAAGCTTTCTTT. Its translation: CASSLQGGENTEAFF.

This clone was seen a handful of times. The chain has TRBV11-2 and TRBJ2-7; 8 bases match TRBD2. V shed 4 bases, J shed 5 bases, and the junction held 7 bases outside the gene matches. From germline, CDR1 is SGHAT and CDR2 FQNNGV. The CDR3 sequence is 14 residues long. CDR3: CASSYGLASDEQYF. CDR3 coding DNA: TGTGCCAGCAGCTACGGACTAGCCTCAGACGAGCAGTACTTC.

V and J are TRBV11-2 and TRBJ1-1, with D hard to call. Between the trimmed V and J ends, which lost 2 bases and 6 bases, there was a span of 10 bases. The CDR3 is 13 residues long. Germline CDR1 reads SGHAT; CDR2 reads FQNNGV. The CDR3 DNA is TGTGCCAGCAGCTTAATAAGTGCAGCTGAAGCTTTCTTT. It translates to CASSLISAAEAFF.

J is TRBJ2-1 and V is TRBV4-3; D uncertain. Deletions cut 0 bases from V and 9 bases from J, with 15 bases between. The germline V gene encodes CDR1 LGHNA and CDR2 YSLEER. There are 15 residues in the CDR3. Here the CDR3 DNA reads TGCGCCAGCAGCCAAGAGCTACTGTTCGCATTTGAGCAGTTCTTC. As protein: CASSQELLFAFEQFF.

Written as DNA, the CDR3 is TGTGCCAGCAAGGGACAGAACACTGAAGCTTTCTTT. Amino acids: CASKGQNTEAFF. V is TRBV3-1 (or the pseudogene TRBV3-2) and J is TRBJ1-1; TRBD1 is a possible D gene (6 bases). Germline V gene sequence: CDR1 LGHDT, CDR2 YNNKEL (reference sequence). V was shortened by 7 bases and J by 1 base, with 7 bases between the two germline ends. This CDR3 contains 12 residues.